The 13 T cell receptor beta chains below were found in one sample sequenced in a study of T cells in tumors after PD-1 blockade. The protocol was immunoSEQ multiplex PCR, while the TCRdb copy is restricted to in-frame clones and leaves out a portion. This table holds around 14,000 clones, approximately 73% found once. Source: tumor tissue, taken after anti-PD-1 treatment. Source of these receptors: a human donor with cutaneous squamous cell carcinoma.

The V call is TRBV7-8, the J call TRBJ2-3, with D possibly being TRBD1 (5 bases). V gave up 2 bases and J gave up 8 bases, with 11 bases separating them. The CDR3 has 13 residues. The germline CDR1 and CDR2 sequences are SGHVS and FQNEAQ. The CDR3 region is CASSLRHRPTQYF. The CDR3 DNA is TGTGCCAGCAGCTTAAGGCACAGGCCTACGCAGTATTTT.

The CDR3 here is CASRLRIVTDTQYF. The CDR3 DNA reads TGTGCCAGCAGGCTGAGAATTGTCACAGATACGCAGTATTTT. The chain carries TRBV6-5 and TRBJ2-3; D is uncertain. The V and J ends lost 6 bases and 2 bases respectively, with 12 bases between them. CDR3 length: 14 residues. Germline CDR1 reads MNHEY; CDR2 reads SVGAGI.

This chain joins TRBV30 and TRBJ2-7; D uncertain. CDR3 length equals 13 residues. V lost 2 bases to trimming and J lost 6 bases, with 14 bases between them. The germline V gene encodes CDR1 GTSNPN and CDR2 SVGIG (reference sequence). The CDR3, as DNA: TGTGCCTGGAGTTCCGGTGGTAGGTTCGAGCAGTACTTC. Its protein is CAWSSGGRFEQYF. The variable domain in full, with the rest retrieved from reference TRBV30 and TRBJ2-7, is SQTIHQWPATLVQPVGSPLSLECTVEGTSNPNLYWYRQAAGRGLQLLFYSVGIGQISSEVPQNLSASRPQDRQFILSSKKLLLSDSGFYLCAWSSGGRFEQYFGPGTRLTVT.

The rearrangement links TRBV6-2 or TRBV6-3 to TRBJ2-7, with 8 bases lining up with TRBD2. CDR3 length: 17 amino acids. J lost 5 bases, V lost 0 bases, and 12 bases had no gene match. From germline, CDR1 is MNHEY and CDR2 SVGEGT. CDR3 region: CASSYSNSGITRNEQYF. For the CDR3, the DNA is TGTGCCAGCAGTTACTCCAATAGCGGGATAACTAGGAACGAGCAGTACTTC.

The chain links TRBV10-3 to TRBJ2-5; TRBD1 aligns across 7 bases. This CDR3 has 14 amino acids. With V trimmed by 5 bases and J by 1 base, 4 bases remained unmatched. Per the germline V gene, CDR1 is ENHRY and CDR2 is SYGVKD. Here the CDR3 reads CAISNRDSQETQYF. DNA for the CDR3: TGTGCCATCAGTAACCGGGACAGCCAAGAGACCCAGTACTTC.

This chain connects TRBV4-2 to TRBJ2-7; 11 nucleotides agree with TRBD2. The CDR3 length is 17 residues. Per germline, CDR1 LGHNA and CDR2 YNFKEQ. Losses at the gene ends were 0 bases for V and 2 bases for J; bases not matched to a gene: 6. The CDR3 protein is CASSQDATSGAPYEQYF. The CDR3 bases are TGTGCCAGCAGCCAAGACGCGACTAGCGGGGCTCCCTACGAGCAGTACTTC.

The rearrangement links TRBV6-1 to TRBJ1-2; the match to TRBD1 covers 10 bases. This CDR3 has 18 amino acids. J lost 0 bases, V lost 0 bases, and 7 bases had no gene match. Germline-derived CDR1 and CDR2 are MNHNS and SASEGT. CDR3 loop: CASSEARQGAWTNYGYTF. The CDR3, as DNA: TGTGCCAGCAGTGAAGCTCGACAGGGGGCCTGGACTAACTATGGCTACACCTTC.

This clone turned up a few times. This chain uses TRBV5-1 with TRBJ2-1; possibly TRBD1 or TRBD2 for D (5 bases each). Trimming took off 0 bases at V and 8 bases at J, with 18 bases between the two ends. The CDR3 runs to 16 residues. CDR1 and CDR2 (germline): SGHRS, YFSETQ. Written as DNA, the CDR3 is TGCGCCAGCAGCTTGGGTAGGGACGGGGTACGGGATGAGCAGTTCTTC. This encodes CASSLGRDGVRDEQFF.

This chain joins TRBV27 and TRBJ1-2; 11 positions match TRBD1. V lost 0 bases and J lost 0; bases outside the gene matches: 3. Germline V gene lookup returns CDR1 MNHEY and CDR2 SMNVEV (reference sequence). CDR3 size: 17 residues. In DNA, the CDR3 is TGTGCCAGCAGTTTATCGGGGACAGGGGGATCTAACTATGGCTACACCTTC. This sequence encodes CASSLSGTGGSNYGYTF.

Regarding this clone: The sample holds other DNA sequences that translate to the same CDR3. The CDR3 spells CASSMGGGATYEQYF. The CDR3 nucleotides read TGTGCCAGTAGTATGGGTGGAGGGGCGACCTACGAGCAGTACTTC. V and J are TRBV19 and TRBJ2-7; D may be TRBD2 (6 bases). V was cut by 3 bases and J by 2 bases, with 14 bases left in between. Germline CDR1 LNHDA, CDR2 SQIVND (reference sequence). The CDR3 consists of 15 residues. Filled out from reference TRBV19 and TRBJ2-7, the complete variable domain reads DGGITQSPKYLFRKEGQNVTLSCEQNLNHDAMYWYRQDPGQGLRLIYYSQIVNDFQKGDIAEGYSVSREKKESFPLTVTSAQKNPTAFYLCASSMGGGATYEQYFGPGTRLTVT.

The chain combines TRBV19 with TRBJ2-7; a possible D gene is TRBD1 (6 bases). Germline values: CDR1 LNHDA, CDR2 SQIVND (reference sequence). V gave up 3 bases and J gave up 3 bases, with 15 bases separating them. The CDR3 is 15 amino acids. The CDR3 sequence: CASSIGGKGRYEQYF. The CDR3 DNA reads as TGTGCCAGTAGTATTGGGGGCAAAGGACGCTACGAGCAGTACTTC.

The CDR3 bases are TGTGCCAGCAGCTTGAGACAGGGGGCTTGGACTGAAGCTTTCTTT. It encodes CASSLRQGAWTEAFF. The V call is TRBV7-2, the J call TRBJ1-1; 10 bases align to TRBD1. CDR3 length: 15 amino acids. Germline CDR1 SGHTA, CDR2 FQGNSA. Losses at the gene ends were 3 bases for V and 5 bases for J; bases not matched to a gene: 6. The full variable domain, completed using reference TRBV7-2 and TRBJ1-1, is GAGVSQSPSNKVTEKGKDVELRCDPISGHTALYWYRQSLGQGLEFLIYFQGNSAPDKSGLPSDRFSAERTGGSVSTLTIQRTQQEDSAVYLCASSLRQGAWTEAFFGQGTRLTVV.

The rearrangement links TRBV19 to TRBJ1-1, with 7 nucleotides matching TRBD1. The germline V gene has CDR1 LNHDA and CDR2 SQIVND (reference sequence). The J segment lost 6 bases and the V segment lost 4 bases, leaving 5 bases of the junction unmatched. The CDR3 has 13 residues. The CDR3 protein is CASSTHDRAEAFF. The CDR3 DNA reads TGTGCCAGTAGTACACACGACAGGGCTGAAGCTTTCTTT.